The rows below give T cell receptor beta chains drawn from one sample of a study of blood T cells in healthy people across ages. Using its own MiXCR run on the 5' RACE reads, TCRdb lists one record per CDR3 protein. This table has over 600,000 distinct CDR3 sequences, approximately 53% appearing once. The source material was blood. The receptor set was obtained from a middle-aged man in good health. Both conserved end residues are trimmed from each CDR3. Fields, in order: V gene, clone size, CDR3 protein. Only part of the rows carry a size: once, few, many, or a class if the clone is expanded.

TRBV7-3 | NA | ASSRPGHNVMNTEAF
TRBV12-3/TRBV12-4 | NA | ASSQAGDYGQPQH
TRBV5-1 | NA | ASSLVVDQGTRY
TRBV7-2 | NA | ASSSLAGVTDTQY
TRBV29-1 | NA | SVQTGQGWSTEAF
TRBV6-2/TRBV6-3 | few | ASNPSGGTYEQY
TRBV4-2 | NA | ASSQGGAVYEQY
TRBV11-3 | NA | ASSPGTLATYEQY
TRBV5-5 | NA | ASSLKNRYQETQY
TRBV20-1 | few | SAGESGNYNEQF
TRBV7-9 | few | ASSDPYQETQY
TRBV20-1 | few | SARDALASGSGETQY
TRBV28 | few | ASSYFSSGANVLT
TRBV6-1 | NA | ASSELQGHNEQF
TRBV7-2 | few | ASSLGGPGLHQGTQY
TRBV29-1 | NA | SVDRTGGTRGYT
TRBV3-1 | NA | ASSAMRGRGTEAF
TRBV5-1 | NA | ASSSQPVETQY
TRBV11-3 | NA | ASSSRSGSSYEQY
TRBV29-1 | NA | SETSSSGSYNEQF
TRBV7-9 | NA | ASSLQGSKNIQY
TRBV12-3/TRBV12-4 | NA | ASSSRTSGGALETQY
TRBV6-4 | NA | ASDRDGSSPLH
TRBV7-2 | few | ASIRDRVSNEQF
TRBV7-2 | NA | ASSFLAGVVVDTQY
TRBV6-1 | NA | ASSELYNQPQH
TRBV5-6 | few | ASSRRGGAGAMNEQF
TRBV6-1 | NA | ASSAVATNEKLF
TRBV29-1 | NA | SLLAGNEQY
TRBV29-1 | NA | SVDRLASEQF
TRBV9 | NA | ASSPAGTGGTEAF
TRBV7-9 | NA | ASSYGGGSGAYVLT
TRBV5-1 | many | ASSLDGQVNTDTQY
TRBV28 | NA | ASVGSNQPQH
TRBV7-9 | NA | ASSLVQGRDTQY
TRBV28 | NA | ASSRLSWPLNYEQY
TRBV7-6 | NA | ASSLERMNTEAF